What follows are 14 T cell receptor beta chains derived from one specimen sequenced in a study of radiation and T cells in renal cell carcinoma. TCRdb's table, derived via immunoSEQ multiplex PCR, lists solely in-frame clones and lacks some. This sample has 130,000 to 150,000 clones; around 88% occur once, and the top ten carry 15% to 20%. As for time point: blood 4 weeks post-SBRT, at nephrectomy. Treatment reported: 15 Gy SBRT to primary tumor, nephrectomy 4 weeks later. The source material was blood, sampled from a patient whose treatment included radiotherapy and nephrectomy. The source is a woman in her forties or fifties with renal cell carcinoma.

The DNA of the CDR3 is TGTGCCAGCAGCTCCACCGGGACAACAGTTGAAAAACTGTTTTTT. It encodes CASSSTGTTVEKLFF. The chain has TRBV9 and TRBJ1-4; D is perhaps TRBD1 (6 bases). V was trimmed by 4 bases and J by 7 bases, leaving 17 bases between them. The CDR3 covers 15 residues. Germline values: CDR1 SGDLS, CDR2 YYNGEE.

This clone was seen more than once but under ten times. The chain joins TRBV27 to TRBJ1-1; 10 bases match TRBD1. The germline CDR1 and CDR2 sequences are MNHEY and SMNVEV (reference sequence). J lost 3 bases, V lost 5 bases, and 3 bases had no gene match. The CDR3 sequence is 14 residues long. CDR3 amino acids: CASSKDRGDTEAFF. The CDR3 DNA reads as TGTGCCAGCAGTAAGGACAGGGGGGACACTGAAGCTTTCTTT.

The chain employs TRBV5-1 and TRBJ2-2, with 9 bases aligning to TRBD2. V lost 3 bases to trimming and J lost 3 bases; unmatched junction nucleotides: 6. There are 16 residues in the CDR3. Germline V gives CDR1 SGHRS, CDR2 YFSETQ. The CDR3: CASSSRSSGDTGELFF. CDR3 coding DNA: TGCGCCAGCAGCTCCCGGTCTAGCGGGGACACCGGGGAGCTGTTTTTT. The full variable domain, rest sourced from reference TRBV5-1 and TRBJ2-2, is KAGVTQTPRYLIKTRGQQVTLSCSPISGHRSVSWYQQTPGQGLQFLFEYFSETQRNKGNFPGRFSGRQFSNSRSEMNVSTLELGDSALYLCASSSRSSGDTGELFFGEGSRLTVL.

On this clone: Mismatch with germline at one junction end may stem from a read error. The gene calls are TRBV13 and TRBJ2-7; 9 nucleotides align to TRBD1. Per germline, CDR1 PRHDT and CDR2 FYEKMQ (reference sequence). CDR3 length: 14 residues. CDR3 protein: CASSRDRVSSEQYF. For the CDR3, the DNA is TGTGCCAGCAGCCGGGACAGGGTCTCCTCCGAGCAGTACTTC.

This clone was seen a few times. The rearrangement links TRBV5-1 to TRBJ1-6; 9 nucleotides match TRBD1. Trimming at V came to 4 bases and at J to 6 bases, leaving 8 bases not matched to a gene. Per germline, CDR1 SGHRS and CDR2 YFSETQ. There are 16 residues in the CDR3. The CDR3 spells CASSEQGQGFNSPLHF. The CDR3 nucleotides are TGCGCCAGCAGCGAACAAGGACAGGGGTTTAATTCACCCCTCCACTTT.

The chain employs TRBV10-2 and TRBJ1-5; D unresolved. The CDR3 covers 14 residues. V gave up 5 bases and J gave up 3 bases, with 11 bases separating them. Germline assignment: CDR1 WSHSY and CDR2 SAAADI. In nucleotides, the CDR3 is TGCGCCAGCAGTCGTGGGGAGGTCAATCAGCCCCAGCATTTT. Protein product: CASSRGEVNQPQHF.

The chain has TRBV27 and TRBJ2-7; TRBD1 is a possible D gene (6 bases). The CDR3 runs 14 residues. The germline V gene encodes CDR1 MNHEY and CDR2 SMNVEV (reference sequence). The V end lost 6 bases, the J end lost 5 bases, and 17 bases lay between the germline ends. The CDR3 DNA sequence: TGTGCCAGCAGCATGGGGGCGCGAATCGACGAGCAGTACTTC. Residues: CASSMGARIDEQYF.

The J gene is TRBJ1-1, the V gene TRBV10-3, with D uncertain. Germline-derived CDR1 and CDR2 are ENHRY and SYGVKD. V was clipped by 4 bases and J by 5 bases, with 11 bases between them. The CDR3 is 13 residues long. The CDR3 sequence: CAISGLGGTEAFF. The CDR3 DNA reads as TGTGCCATCAGTGGATTAGGAGGGACTGAAGCTTTCTTT.

This clone was seen a handful of times. CDR3 sequence reads: CASSVESGVNEQFF. CDR3 nucleotide sequence: TGTGCCAGCAGCGTAGAATCCGGGGTCAATGAGCAGTTCTTC. The V gene is TRBV9, the J gene TRBJ2-1; D perhaps matches TRBD2 (5 bases). Trimming took off 0 bases at V and 6 bases at J, with 10 bases between the two ends. Germline CDR1 is SGDLS and CDR2 is YYNGEE. The CDR3 totals 14 residues.

The chain uses TRBV19 and TRBJ1-5, with 8 bases identical to TRBD1. The CDR3 covers 18 residues. Trimming took 5 bases from V and 0 from J; bases not matched to a gene: 12. Germline loops: CDR1 LNHDA, CDR2 SQIVND (reference sequence). The CDR3 region is CASSSSWRTGYSNQPQHF. In DNA, the CDR3 is TGTGCCAGTAGTTCTTCCTGGCGGACAGGGTATAGCAATCAGCCCCAGCATTTT. The full variable domain, completed using reference TRBV19 and TRBJ1-5, is DGGITQSPKYLFRKEGQNVTLSCEQNLNHDAMYWYRQDPGQGLRLIYYSQIVNDFQKGDIAEGYSVSREKKESFPLTVTSAQKNPTAFYLCASSSSWRTGYSNQPQHFGDGTRLSIL.

The chain is built from TRBV9 and TRBJ2-2; the D gene is possibly TRBD2 (6 bases). From germline, CDR1 is SGDLS and CDR2 YYNGEE. The CDR3 runs to 16 residues. Trimming removed 0 bases from V and 3 bases from J, with 12 bases in between. The CDR3 DNA is TGTGCCAGCAGCGTAGGAGGGGCGGGGTACACCGGGGAGCTGTTTTTT. This codes for CASSVGGAGYTGELFF.

The V call is TRBV5-4, the J call TRBJ1-4; tentative D call: TRBD1 (6 bases). Germline V CDR1 and CDR2: SGHNT, YYREEE (reference sequence). Trimming shortened V by 0 bases and J by 8 bases, and 20 bases separated the two germline ends. CDR3 length: 17 residues. DNA of the CDR3: TGTGCCAGCAGCTTGGATAGGGGGAACTCAATTGGGGAAAAACTGTTTTTT. It is translated as CASSLDRGNSIGEKLFF. The full variable domain, rest sourced from reference TRBV5-4 and TRBJ1-4, is ETGVTQSPTHLIKTRGQQVTLRCSSQSGHNTVSWYQQALGQGPQFIFQYYREEENGRGNFPPRFSGLQFPNYSSELNVNALELDDSALYLCASSLDRGNSIGEKLFFGSGTQLSVL.

The gene calls are TRBV27 and TRBJ1-2; no definite D call. Germline assignment: CDR1 MNHEY and CDR2 SMNVEV (reference sequence). This CDR3 contains 14 residues. Trimming stripped 6 bases from V and 8 bases from J, with 19 bases between. Written as DNA, the CDR3 is TGTGCCAGCAGCTCCCTGTACTCGTCGAAAGGCTACACCTTC. Translating it yields CASSSLYSSKGYTF.

This rearrangement joins TRBV4-1 to TRBJ1-3; 8 positions match TRBD1. Per the germline V gene, CDR1 is MGHRA and CDR2 is YSYEKL. V was pared by 4 bases and J by 3 bases, with 5 bases of the junction left unmatched. The CDR3 has 15 amino acids. The CDR3 DNA follows: TGCGCCAGCAGCCGCGGGACAGGTGGTGGAAACACCATATATTTT. It specifies CASSRGTGGGNTIYF.